One sample yielded the 14 T cell receptor beta chains listed below, sequenced in a study of blood T cell repertoires in COVID-19. Sequencing was performed with immunoSEQ multiplex PCR; in TCRdb, only in-frame clones are kept and a portion is missing. The sample lists 150,000 to 200,000 clones; 86% were seen once. The specimen was PBMCs or T cells enriched from blood (not recorded which). These receptors came from a woman aged 40 to 49 in a cohort exposed to, infected with or recovered from COVID-19 (not recorded which).

The rearrangement uses TRBV27 and TRBJ1-2, with a tentative D call TRBD1 (5 bases). The CDR3 is 14 amino acids. The V end was cut by 6 bases, the J end by 0 bases, with 11 bases between. Germline values: CDR1 MNHEY, CDR2 SMNVEV (reference sequence). The CDR3 nucleotides are TGTGCCAGCAGCCGGCGGGGGACTAACTATGGCTACACCTTC. Residues: CASSRRGTNYGYTF.

The chain is built from TRBV28 and TRBJ2-7, with 7 positions matching TRBD2. Looked up from germline, CDR1 is MDHEN and CDR2 is SYDVKM. Trimming at V came to 3 bases and at J to 4 bases, leaving 6 bases not matched to a gene. This CDR3 spans 14 amino acids. CDR3 DNA sequence: TGTGCCAGCAGTTTTCAGGGAGGGAAGTACGAGCAGTACTTC. Translation gives CASSFQGGKYEQYF.

V gene TRBV27 combines with J gene TRBJ2-7; 8 bases map to TRBD1. Germline CDR1 reads MNHEY; CDR2 reads SMNVEV (reference sequence). Trimming removed 0 bases from V and 5 bases from J; junction bases left unmatched: 6. This CDR3 comprises 15 residues. CDR3 DNA: TGTGCCAGCAGTTTATCCTTCGGGACAGGCCACGAGCAGTACTTC. This encodes CASSLSFGTGHEQYF.

The J gene is TRBJ2-5, the V gene TRBV21-1; the table names TRBD1, a call not compared with the DNA. TRBV21-1 is given as a pseudogene. The CDR3 contains 17 residues. CDR3 DNA sequence: TGTGCCAGCCCCCCGCGAGGACCGGGACAGCGCCAAGAGACCCAGTACTTC. Its protein is CASPPRGPGQRQETQYF.

The chain uses TRBV4-2 and TRBJ1-5; tentatively, D is TRBD1 (5 bases). There are 18 residues in the CDR3. V lost 0 bases and J 3 bases, leaving 18 bases between the germline ends. CDR1 and CDR2 from the germline V gene are LGHNA and YNFKEQ. The CDR3: CASSQETVAGRANQPQHF. CDR3 bases: TGTGCCAGCAGCCAAGAGACGGTGGCAGGGAGGGCCAATCAGCCCCAGCATTTT.

CDR3 amino acids: CASSVDRGSYNEQFF. The CDR3 region has the DNA TGTGCCAGCAGTGTCGACAGGGGTTCCTACAATGAGCAGTTCTTC. This chain joins TRBV27 and TRBJ2-1; 8 bases agree with TRBD1. The V and J ends lost 5 bases and 1 base, in that order; junction bases with no gene match: 4. CDR1 MNHEY and CDR2 SMNVEV come from the germline V gene (reference sequence). This CDR3 spans 15 amino acids.

This clone was seen only once. The chain recombines TRBV28 with TRBJ1-4; TRBD1 aligns across 7 bases. From germline, CDR1 is MDHEN and CDR2 SYDVKM. The J segment lost 2 bases and the V segment lost 5 bases, leaving 2 bases of the junction unmatched. The CDR3 spans 14 residues. In DNA form, the CDR3 reads TGTGCCAGCAGTGAGACAGGGACTAATGAAAAACTGTTTTTT. This gives the protein CASSETGTNEKLFF.

This clone was detected only once. The chain is built from TRBV3-1 (or the pseudogene TRBV3-2) and TRBJ2-1; D perhaps matches TRBD2 (6 bases). The CDR3 extends over 15 amino acids. Trimming removed 4 bases at V and 3 bases at J, with 13 bases between. Germline CDR1 reads LGHDT; CDR2 reads YNNKEL (reference sequence). The CDR3 nucleotides are TGTGCCAGCAGCCTCTCCGGGAGATTCTACAATGAGCAGTTCTTC. Translating it yields CASSLSGRFYNEQFF.

This chain links TRBV6-5 with TRBJ1-1, with D maybe TRBD1 (6 bases). Between the trimmed V and J ends, which lost 5 bases and 8 bases, there was a span of 18 bases. Per germline, CDR1 MNHEY and CDR2 SVGAGI. The CDR3 extends over 14 amino acids. In nucleotides, the CDR3 is TGTGCCAGCAGTAGGCTCCAAGGGGGAGAGGAAGCTTTCTTT. This sequence encodes CASSRLQGGEEAFF.

The rearrangement links TRBV13 to TRBJ2-4; D perhaps matches TRBD1 (5 bases). The V gene lost 5 bases and the J gene lost 0 bases, with 20 bases spanning the gap. Germline V lookup: CDR1 PRHDT, CDR2 FYEKMQ (reference sequence). The CDR3 length is 18 residues. For the CDR3, the DNA is TGTGCCAGCAGCAAATCAACTCGACAGACCCCAGCCAAAAACATTCAGTACTTC. Its protein is CASSKSTRQTPAKNIQYF.

This rearrangement joins TRBV2 to TRBJ1-5, with no clear D. Trimming stripped 1 base from V and 7 bases from J, with 8 bases between. Germline CDR1 reads SNHLY; CDR2 reads FYNNEI. There are 13 residues in the CDR3. CDR3 nucleotides: TGTGCCAGCAGTGAAGACAGCGGACAGCCCCAGCATTTT. It encodes CASSEDSGQPQHF.

This rearrangement joins TRBV4-1 to TRBJ2-3; D may be TRBD2 (5 bases). Germline CDR1 is MGHRA and CDR2 is YSYEKL. CDR3 length equals 17 residues. V shed 4 bases and J shed 1 base, with 18 bases lying between them. CDR3 DNA: TGCGCCAGCAGCCGATCTACTAGACCCCTCGGCACAGATACGCAGTATTTT. Translated: CASSRSTRPLGTDTQYF.

The chain recombines TRBV7-2 with TRBJ2-3; 10 bases are shared with TRBD2. Germline V gene sequence: CDR1 SGHTA, CDR2 FQGNSA. This CDR3 is 15 amino acids long. After removal of 0 bases from V and 7 bases from J, the junction contained 4 bases not matched to a gene. CDR3 nucleotides: TGTGCCAGCAGCTTAGCCAGCGGGGGGGCGCATACGCAGTATTTT. This gives the protein CASSLASGGAHTQYF.

The chain links TRBV19 to TRBJ1-1, with D possibly matching TRBD1 (5 bases). The CDR3 is made up of 11 amino acids. The germline V gene has CDR1 LNHDA and CDR2 SQIVND (reference sequence). CDR3 sequence (DNA): TGTGCTTCGTTTTTAGGGGCGGAAGCTTTCTTT. Translated: CASFLGAEAFF.